What follows are 22 T cell receptor beta chains derived from one specimen sequenced in a study of T cells in Graves' hyperthyroidism and ophthalmopathy. From RNA transcripts, TCR beta CDR3 regions were amplified. The HTBI primer set was used in a first-round RT-PCR of the TCR CDR3. TCRdb itself ran the multiplex PCR reads through MiXCR, one entry per CDR3 protein. The repertoire holds around 300,000 distinct CDR3 sequences, with around 15% as singletons. Sequences were obtained from blood. The receptors were gathered from a woman between 40 and 50 years old with Graves' hyperthyroidism.

This clonotype has only a few counts. V is TRBV24-1 and J is TRBJ2-1; 13 nucleotides match TRBD2. Germline V gene data show CDR1 as KGHDR and CDR2 as SFDVKD. V lost 7 bases to trimming and J lost 5 bases; unmatched junction nucleotides: 4. This CDR3 spans 15 amino acids. The chain's CDR3 is CATSTSGRGHNEQFF. In nucleotides, the CDR3 is TGTGCCACCAGCACTAGCGGGAGGGGCCACAATGAGCAGTTCTTC.

This clonotype came up many times. V gene TRBV2 combines with J gene TRBJ1-1; D remains ambiguous. Trimming stripped 6 bases from V and 3 bases from J, with 11 bases between. Germline CDR1 SNHLY, CDR2 FYNNEI. CDR3 length equals 13 residues. The CDR3 spells CASRWAGDTEAFF. For the CDR3, the DNA is TGTGCCAGCAGGTGGGCCGGGGACACTGAAGCTTTCTTT.

At least ten counts were recorded for this clonotype. The rearrangement joins TRBV7-9 to TRBJ1-5; D might be TRBD1 (5 bases). V lost 3 bases to trimming and J lost 5 bases, with 11 bases between them. The CDR3 length is 14 residues. Germline V gene sequence: CDR1 SEHNR, CDR2 FQNEAQ (reference sequence). The CDR3 reads CASSFGGGDQPQHF. The CDR3 DNA reads as TGTGCCAGCAGCTTTGGGGGAGGGGATCAGCCCCAGCATTTT.

In its sample, this clonotype was seen many times. The V gene is TRBV10-1, the J gene TRBJ2-3; D possibly corresponds to TRBD2 (6 bases). Trimming took 3 bases from V and 6 from J, leaving 16 bases between them. In germline, CDR1 is WNHNN, CDR2 SYGVQD (reference sequence). The CDR3 has 15 residues. CDR3 coding DNA: TGCGCCAGCAGTGACACCGGGACTCCCTCCGATACGCAGTATTTT. Translation gives CASSDTGTPSDTQYF.

In this sample, this clonotype turned up many times. The V and J genes are TRBV28 and TRBJ2-7; no clear D. V was cut by 2 bases and J by 2 bases, with 7 bases left in between. The CDR3 loop spans 13 amino acids. Germline-derived CDR1 and CDR2 are MDHEN and SYDVKM. The CDR3 region is CASSLAKAYEQYF. CDR3 DNA: TGTGCCAGCAGTTTAGCCAAAGCCTACGAGCAGTACTTC.

Concerning this clonotype itself: A much larger clone differs from this one at a single base, so this may be a read error. The chain joins TRBV28 to TRBJ2-3; D is uncertain. The CDR3 extends over 15 amino acids. V was cut by 4 bases and J by 3 bases, with 14 bases left in between. Germline lookup yields CDR1 MDHEN and CDR2 SYDVKM. Here the CDR3 reads CASSSQRSLTDTQYF. In nucleotides, the CDR3 is TGTGCCAGCAGTTCACAGAGGAGTTTGACAGATACGCAGTATTTT.

The chain combines TRBV9 with TRBJ2-6; D remains ambiguous. Germline V lookup: CDR1 SGDLS, CDR2 YYNGEE. The V end was cut by 3 bases, the J end by 2 bases, with 12 bases between. The CDR3 extends over 16 amino acids. The DNA of the CDR3 is TGTGCCAGCAGCGCCTTTTCGGCAACTGGGGCCAACGTCCTGACTTTC. Translating it yields CASSAFSATGANVLTF.

For the CDR3, the DNA is TGTGCCACCAGCAGAGATAGAGCGGGAGGGGCCAATGAGCAGTTCTTC. This gives the protein CATSRDRAGGANEQFF. V usage is TRBV15 and J usage is TRBJ2-1; 10 positions agree with TRBD2. The CDR3 is made up of 16 amino acids. The germline CDR1 and CDR2 sequences are LNHNV and YYDKDF (reference sequence). The junction had 5 bases not matched to a gene; V was cut back by 0 bases and J by 6 bases. The full variable domain, in which reference TRBV15 and TRBJ2-1 provide the parts outside the CDR3, is DAMVIQNPRYQVTQFGKPVTLSCSQTLNHNVMYWYQQKSSQAPKLLFHYYDKDFNNEADTPDNFQSRRPNTSFCFLDIRSPGLGDTAMYLCATSRDRAGGANEQFFGPGTRLTVL.

This clonotype was picked up a small number of times. V is TRBV6-6 and J is TRBJ1-1; a possible D gene is TRBD1 (6 bases). In germline, CDR1 is MNHNY, CDR2 SVGAGI (reference sequence). The CDR3 spans 15 residues. V was shortened by 3 bases and J by 4 bases, with 15 bases between the two germline ends. CDR3 in amino acids: CASSYRTGFGTEAFF. DNA for the CDR3: TGTGCCAGCAGTTATCGTACAGGGTTTGGCACTGAAGCTTTCTTT.

This clonotype was observed a few times. V and J are TRBV28 and TRBJ1-4; D is ambiguous. The CDR3 has 18 amino acids. V was clipped by 3 bases and J by 7 bases, with 24 bases between them. Germline assignment: CDR1 MDHEN and CDR2 SYDVKM. CDR3 nucleotide sequence: TGTGCCAGCAGTTTGACCCAGTGGGTCGTAGACACAGCTGAAAAACTGTTTTTT. It encodes CASSLTQWVVDTAEKLFF.

This clonotype was picked up many times. V gene TRBV20-1 combines with J gene TRBJ2-2; D call uncertain. V lost 3 bases and J 0 bases, leaving 8 bases between the germline ends. Per germline, CDR1 DFQATT and CDR2 SNEGSKA (reference sequence). The CDR3 is 14 residues long. This CDR3 reads CSASFAPNTGELFF. CDR3 DNA sequence: TGCAGTGCTAGTTTTGCGCCGAACACCGGGGAGCTGTTTTTT.

This clonotype was picked up many times. This chain links TRBV20-1 with TRBJ2-1; 7 bases are shared with TRBD2. The CDR3 contains 15 residues. V trimming: 0 bases; J trimming: 6 bases; junction bases outside the gene matches: 8. Per germline, CDR1 DFQATT and CDR2 SNEGSKA (reference sequence). The CDR3 loop is CSAREERLALNEQFF. CDR3 coding DNA: TGCAGTGCTAGAGAGGAGAGACTAGCTCTCAATGAGCAGTTCTTC.

This clonotype occurred many times. This chain links TRBV7-8 with TRBJ1-5, with D perhaps TRBD1 (5 bases). The CDR3 runs 14 residues. V was cut by 5 bases and J by 5 bases, with 13 bases left in between. Germline V gene data show CDR1 as SGHVS and CDR2 as FQNEAQ. CDR3 DNA: TGTGCCAGCAGCCCCCGACAGACTTATCAGCCCCAGCATTTT. Its protein product is CASSPRQTYQPQHF.

Many counts were recorded for this clonotype. The J gene is TRBJ2-2, the V gene TRBV11-2, with 7 bases aligning to TRBD2. Germline-derived CDR1 and CDR2 are SGHAT and FQNNGV. The CDR3 runs to 15 residues. V lost 1 base to trimming and J lost 4 bases; unmatched junction nucleotides: 3. The CDR3 DNA follows: TGTGCCAGCAGCTTAGGCGGGAGCAGCACCGGGGAGCTGTTTTTT. It encodes CASSLGGSSTGELFF.

This clonotype was observed a few times. The gene calls are TRBV6-2 or TRBV6-3 and TRBJ2-7; D not resolved. The CDR3 consists of 17 residues. Trimming took off 0 bases at V and 3 bases at J, with 18 bases between the two ends. Germline-derived CDR1 and CDR2 are MNHEY and SVGEGT. CDR3 bases: TGTGCCAGCAGTTACTCCAACCGACTCCCTAGTTACTACGAGCAGTACTTC. Residues: CASSYSNRLPSYYEQYF.

The chain is built from TRBV20-1 and TRBJ2-7; 12 bases align to TRBD2. The CDR3 has 15 residues. V was pared by 5 bases and J by 5 bases, with 10 bases of the junction left unmatched. The germline V gene encodes CDR1 DFQATT and CDR2 SNEGSKA (reference sequence). The chain's CDR3 is CSAASGRAVGNEQYF. The CDR3 coding sequence is TGCAGTGCTGCTAGCGGGAGGGCCGTCGGGAACGAGCAGTACTTC.

This clonotype was detected many times. The chain joins TRBV28 to TRBJ2-1; 7 nucleotides align to TRBD2. Germline V lookup: CDR1 MDHEN, CDR2 SYDVKM. The CDR3 runs to 16 residues. J was trimmed by 1 base and V by 4 bases; bases with no gene match: 7. Written as DNA, the CDR3 is TGTGCCAGCAGTTCCAATCGCGGGAGTTCCTACAATGAGCAGTTCTTC. It translates to CASSSNRGSSYNEQFF.

Ten or more counts support this clonotype. The J gene is TRBJ2-3, the V gene TRBV7-9; D gene uncertain. Germline assignment: CDR1 SEHNR and CDR2 FQNEAQ (reference sequence). With 1 base removed from V and 0 bases from J, the gap between germline ends came to 14 bases. The CDR3 totals 17 residues. CDR3 nucleotide sequence: TGTGCCAGCAGCTTAGGGCGCCAAGGCTCTAGCACAGATACGCAGTATTTT. Protein sequence: CASSLGRQGSSTDTQYF.

This clonotype appeared many times. This chain connects TRBV7-9 to TRBJ1-2; tentatively, D is TRBD1 (6 bases). CDR1 is SEHNR, CDR2 FQNEAQ, per germline (reference sequence). The CDR3 totals 15 residues. Trimming left V 4 bases short and J 4 bases short, with 16 bases between. CDR3 nucleotides: TGTGCCAGCAGCTCACGAGGACAGACAATCTATGGCTACACCTTC. Its translation: CASSSRGQTIYGYTF.

This clonotype was seen many times. In nucleotides, the CDR3 is TGTGCCAGCTCACCCGACAGGGGGCTTTCTTCTGAAGCTTTCTTT. It encodes CASSPDRGLSSEAFF. The chain uses TRBV18 and TRBJ1-1, with 10 bases matching TRBD1. Germline CDR1 KGHSH, CDR2 LQKENI. CDR3 length: 15 amino acids. V gave up 3 bases and J gave up 6 bases; unmatched junction bases: 7.

The genes are TRBV28 and TRBJ2-1; 10 bases are a match to TRBD2. CDR3 length equals 19 residues. Germline V gene data show CDR1 as MDHEN and CDR2 as SYDVKM. V lost 4 bases and J lost 5; bases outside the gene matches: 17. CDR3 loop: CASSSGASGSGTVDNEQFF. The CDR3 nucleotides read TGTGCCAGCAGTTCAGGGGCTAGCGGGAGCGGAACTGTAGACAATGAGCAGTTCTTC.

Note on this clonotype: Mismatch with germline at one junction end may stem from a read error. CDR3 region: CASSRILSSKEKLFF. CDR3 DNA: TGTGCCAGCAGCCGGATACTGAGCTCTAAAGAAAAACTGTTTTTT. The chain carries TRBV6-4 and TRBJ1-4; D not certain. Germline V gene data show CDR1 as MRHNA and CDR2 as SNTAGT. CDR3 length: 15 amino acids.